A selection of T cell receptor beta chains follows, all from one sample in a study of beta chain features in type 1 diabetes. Clones were sequenced by immunoSEQ multiplex PCR, and TCRdb holds only the in-frame ones, with some missing. The sample contains 300,000 to 450,000 clones, roughly 13% of which appear only once. Sequences were obtained from naive CD4+ T cells from blood. The source of these receptors is a man aged 18 to 30 in good health. Each CDR3 is given without its conserved first and last residue. The order of the fields is J gene, V gene, CDR3 protein.

TRBJ2-3,TRBV20-1,SANRGDTQY
TRBJ1-5,TRBV30,AWFLFGAPQH
TRBJ2-7,TRBV9,ASSVVSGSYEQY
TRBJ1-5,TRBV6-5,ASSYSLGNQPQH
TRBJ2-1,TRBV4-2,ASSQTLRGASYNEQF
TRBJ1-1,TRBV5-1,ASSFDRNTEAF
TRBJ2-2,TRBV5-1,ASSLDSSGITGELF
TRBJ2-5,TRBV4-2,ASSRGTRGETQY
TRBJ1-3,TRBV5-4,ASSLAGGNTIY
TRBJ2-7,TRBV7-3,ASSLSPGVGEQY
TRBJ1-2,TRBV19,ASIPTGKNYGYT
TRBJ1-1,TRBV7-3,ASSLLGQGSTEAF
TRBJ2-2,TRBV2,ASNRGANTGELF
TRBJ1-1,TRBV29-1,SEKGDSLVGDVNTEAF
TRBJ1-4,TRBV30,AWSRQGQGSEKLF
TRBJ2-5,TRBV7-3,ASSPRGQRGAGETQY
TRBJ2-7,TRBV4-3,ASSSIGRQGLGEQY
TRBJ2-2,TRBV4-3,ASSQVRGGGTGELF
TRBJ1-5,TRBV20-1,SAGRGPQH
TRBJ2-7,TRBV14,ASSQDWSEWQY
TRBJ2-7,TRBV7-6,ASSLAIGRAREQY
TRBJ2-2,TRBV14,ASSRLAPGDTGELF
TRBJ1-5,TRBV6-1,ASSLQSNQPQH
TRBJ2-2,TRBV28,ASRVTGDRELF
TRBJ1-1,TRBV7-3,ASSLIESTEAF
TRBJ2-3,TRBV5-4,ASSYGIAYVTQY
TRBJ1-2,TRBV7-2,ASSPPPGQGYGYT
TRBJ1-1,TRBV30,AWTRTAMNTEAF
TRBJ2-3,TRBV7-2,ASPLVASGSPGTDTQY
TRBJ2-1,TRBV7-2,ASSRLAGVNEQF
TRBJ1-1,TRBV18,ASSEREVNTEAF
TRBJ2-3,TRBV28,ASSTPLRGSTDTQY
TRBJ1-5,TRBV28,ASSLGQAAWPQH
TRBJ2-1,TRBV21-1,ASSKAGLAAIYNEQF
TRBJ2-1,TRBV19,ATQGRSYNEQF
TRBJ2-3,TRBV7-2,ASSILAGSTDTQY
TRBJ2-7,TRBV7-9,ASSTQTGGYEQY
TRBJ2-2,TRBV9,ARWGANGTANTGELF
TRBJ1-6,TRBV7-2,ASSSTGVGSPLH
TRBJ1-2,TRBV4-3,ASSPRQGDGYT
TRBJ1-1,TRBV7-2,ARQVFDTEAF
TRBJ2-1,TRBV11-2,ASSLGSGGGSYNEQF
TRBJ1-2,TRBV28,ASSLADTNGYT
TRBJ1-2,TRBV28,ASSLSAGNYGYT
TRBJ2-7,TRBV19,ASSGPGQTYEQY
TRBJ1-1,TRBV30,AWRKGANTEAF
TRBJ2-5,TRBV5-4,ASSLGLTGQQETQY
TRBJ1-2,TRBV18,ASSPPQGISYGYT